A selection of T cell receptor beta chains follows, all from one sample in a study of blood T cell repertoires in COVID-19. Generated by immunoSEQ multiplex PCR, the TCRdb table keeps only in-frame clones and is missing some. The table has under 250,000 clones, about 80% seen once. Input material: peripheral blood. These receptors came from a man between 50 and 59 years old with active or convalescent COVID-19. Each CDR3 is given with its conserved first and last residue. D genes are given only for firm matches. Size is omitted from some rows. Given values are once, few, many or a class for expanded clones.

d_gene	v_gene	abundance	j_gene	CDR3aa	CDR3nt
TRBD1	TRBV5-1	-	TRBJ1-2	CASSPLQGEANYGYTF	TGCGCCAGCAGCCCATTACAGGGGGAGGCTAACTATGGCTACACCTTC
-	TRBV6-6	-	TRBJ1-1	CAIAWGRNTEAFF	TGTGCCATCGCCTGGGGGCGGAACACTGAAGCTTTCTTT
-	TRBV28	-	TRBJ1-5	CASGGRSGGSNQPQHF	TGTGCCAGCGGTGGGAGGAGCGGCGGTAGCAATCAGCCCCAGCATTTT
-	TRBV28	-	TRBJ2-1	CASTGFGVNEQFF	TGTGCCAGTACCGGGTTTGGAGTCAATGAGCAGTTCTTC
TRBD1	TRBV30	-	TRBJ1-3	CAWSGYYPGQGIISSGNTIYF	TGTGCCTGGAGTGGCTACTACCCGGGACAGGGTATCATTAGCTCTGGAAACACCATATATTTT
-	TRBV7-9	-	TRBJ2-5	CASSLLWASQETQYF	TGTGCCAGCAGCTTACTCTGGGCCAGTCAAGAGACCCAGTACTTC
TRBD2	TRBV19	-	TRBJ2-1	CASSRLSGGRNNEQFF	TGTGCCAGTAGTAGACTTAGCGGGGGCCGTAACAATGAGCAGTTCTTC
TRBD1	TRBV19	-	TRBJ2-4	CASKQQGLGDIQYF	TGTGCCAGTAAGCAACAGGGGTTGGGGGACATTCAGTACTTC
-	TRBV2	-	TRBJ1-2	CASSEKGGIQGYTF	TGTGCCAGCAGTGAAAAGGGAGGGATTCAAGGCTACACCTTC
-	TRBV5-1	-	TRBJ1-6	CASRSGTNSPLHF	TGCGCCAGCAGATCCGGGACAAATTCACCCCTCCACTTT
-	TRBV29-1	-	TRBJ1-3	CSVAVLSGNTIYF	TGCAGCGTTGCCGTCCTTTCTGGAAACACCATATATTTT
-	TRBV29-1	-	TRBJ1-2	CSAQGPYGYTF	TGCAGCGCCCAGGGTCCTTATGGCTACACCTTC
-	TRBV10-1	-	TRBJ1-1	CASQDRPEAFF	TGCGCCAGCCAGGACAGACCTGAAGCTTTCTTT
-	TRBV28	few	TRBJ1-5	CASSLRSGLRGNSNQPQHF	TGTGCCAGCAGTTTAAGGTCGGGACTTAGAGGGAATAGCAATCAGCCCCAGCATTTT
TRBD1	TRBV13	-	TRBJ2-5	CASSSRQGRETQYF	TGTGCCAGCAGCTCCAGACAGGGGAGGGAGACCCAGTACTTC
-	TRBV7-3	-	TRBJ1-4	CASTSPRGTNEKLFF	TGTGCCAGCACCTCCCCCCGGGGAACTAATGAAAAACTGTTTTTT
-	TRBV19	-	TRBJ1-1	CASSIGQGGNTEAFF	TGTGCCAGTAGTATTGGTCAGGGAGGGAACACTGAAGCTTTCTTT
-	TRBV10-3	-	TRBJ2-2	CAIKAVQENTGELFF	TGTGCCATCAAGGCGGTACAGGAAAACACCGGGGAGCTGTTTTTT
TRBD1	TRBV6-5	-	TRBJ2-1	CASGTGARNEQFF	TGTGCCAGCGGGACAGGGGCTAGGAATGAGCAGTTCTTC
-	TRBV28	-	TRBJ1-1	CASSLSGGTEAFF	TGTGCCAGCAGCCTCTCGGGGGGCACTGAAGCTTTCTTT
-	TRBV4-2	-	TRBJ2-7	CASSQDQGTPYEQYF	TGTGCCAGCAGCCAAGACCAGGGGACCCCCTACGAGCAGTACTTC
TRBD1	TRBV19	-	TRBJ1-2	CASTPSGQPIPNYGYTF	TGTGCCAGTACCCCATCGGGACAGCCCATCCCAAACTATGGCTACACCTTC
TRBD1	TRBV7-8	-	TRBJ1-5	CASSLVAGGRQPQHF	TGTGCCAGCAGCTTAGTGGCAGGGGGCAGGCAGCCCCAGCATTTT
TRBD2	TRBV6-2/TRBV6-3	-	TRBJ2-5	CASSYSRGQRGYQETQYF	TGTGCCAGCAGTTACTCCCGAGGGCAGCGGGGGTATCAAGAGACCCAGTACTTC
TRBD2	TRBV3-1/TRBV3-2	-	TRBJ2-1	CASSRGGTSYNEQFF	TGTGCCAGCAGCCGGGGAGGGACGTCCTACAATGAGCAGTTCTTC
-	TRBV6-1	-	TRBJ1-2	CASSEAGAGANYGYTF	TGTGCCAGCAGTGAAGCAGGGGCAGGTGCTAACTATGGCTACACCTTC
TRBD1	TRBV19	-	TRBJ1-1	CASTETGLNTEAFF	TGTGCCAGTACGGAGACAGGGCTGAACACTGAAGCTTTCTTT
TRBD2	TRBV3-1/TRBV3-2	-	TRBJ2-3	CASSPSAGGRDTQYF	TGTGCCAGCAGCCCATCAGCGGGGGGTCGAGATACGCAGTATTTT
-	TRBV5-1	-	TRBJ2-5	CASSPQASVEETQYF	TGCGCCAGCAGCCCGCAGGCTTCAGTGGAAGAGACCCAGTACTTC
TRBD2	TRBV2	-	TRBJ2-2	CASSRAGGVSGELFF	TGTGCCAGCAGCCGTGCCGGGGGGGTTTCCGGGGAGCTGTTTTTT
-	TRBV28	-	TRBJ1-6	CASSSGGGPYNSPLHF	TGTGCCAGCAGTTCGGGGGGGGGTCCTTATAATTCACCCCTCCACTTT
-	TRBV19	-	TRBJ1-5	CASGAYSNQPQHF	TGTGCCAGCGGAGCGTATAGCAATCAGCCCCAGCATTTT
TRBD1	TRBV6-5	-	TRBJ1-4	CAGSRGRGEKLFF	TGTGCCGGGAGCAGGGGGCGTGGTGAAAAACTGTTTTTT
-	TRBV6-4	-	TRBJ1-2	CASSEQGMGHGYTF	TGTGCCAGCAGTGAACAGGGAATGGGCCATGGCTACACCTTC
TRBD1	TRBV6-5	-	TRBJ1-1	CASRPQGAQDTEAFF	TGTGCCAGCAGACCCCAGGGGGCGCAGGACACTGAAGCTTTCTTT
-	TRBV29-1	-	TRBJ1-2	CSVELRIGYTF	TGCAGCGTTGAACTCAGGATTGGCTACACCTTC
-	TRBV4-2	-	TRBJ1-4	CASSQDRTSANEKLFF	TGTGCCAGCAGCCAAGATCGGACATCGGCTAATGAAAAACTGTTTTTT
-	TRBV12-3/TRBV12-4	-	TRBJ2-7	CASKRGAGNEQYF	TGTGCCAGCAAACGGGGGGCGGGCAACGAGCAGTACTTC
TRBD1	TRBV7-3	few	TRBJ1-2	CASSIERTGSYGYTF	TGTGCCAGCAGCATTGAGAGGACAGGCTCCTATGGCTACACCTTC
-	TRBV30	few	TRBJ1-2	CAWSATQQSGYTF	TGTGCCTGGAGTGCCACCCAACAGAGTGGCTACACCTTC
TRBD2	TRBV13	-	TRBJ2-1	CASSLEGLAGPWDEQFF	TGTGCCAGCAGCTTAGAGGGACTAGCGGGGCCCTGGGATGAGCAGTTCTTC
TRBD1	TRBV30	-	TRBJ1-2	CAWSEDRGPYGYTF	TGTGCCTGGAGTGAAGACAGGGGTCCCTATGGCTACACCTTC
-	TRBV9	-	TRBJ2-2	CASSVGGEDGELFF	TGTGCCAGCAGCGTAGGGGGAGAAGACGGGGAGCTGTTTTTT
-	TRBV6-5	few	TRBJ2-7	CASSYYSRGPYEQYF	TGTGCCAGCAGTTACTATTCCAGGGGACCCTACGAGCAGTACTTC